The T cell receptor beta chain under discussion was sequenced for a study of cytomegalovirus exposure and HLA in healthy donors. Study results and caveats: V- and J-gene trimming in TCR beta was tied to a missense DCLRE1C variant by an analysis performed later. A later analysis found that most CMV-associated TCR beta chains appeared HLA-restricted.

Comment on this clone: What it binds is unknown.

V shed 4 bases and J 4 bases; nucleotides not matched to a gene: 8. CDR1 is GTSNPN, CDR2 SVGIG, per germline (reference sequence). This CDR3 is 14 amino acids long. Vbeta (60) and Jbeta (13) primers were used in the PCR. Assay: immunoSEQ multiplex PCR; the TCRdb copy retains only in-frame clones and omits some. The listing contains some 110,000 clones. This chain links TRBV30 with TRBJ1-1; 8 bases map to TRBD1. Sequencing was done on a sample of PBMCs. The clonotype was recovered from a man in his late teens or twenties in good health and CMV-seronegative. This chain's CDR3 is CAWIPPDRGTEAFF. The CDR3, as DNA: TGTGCCTGGATTCCCCCTGACAGGGGCACTGAAGCTTTCTTT.